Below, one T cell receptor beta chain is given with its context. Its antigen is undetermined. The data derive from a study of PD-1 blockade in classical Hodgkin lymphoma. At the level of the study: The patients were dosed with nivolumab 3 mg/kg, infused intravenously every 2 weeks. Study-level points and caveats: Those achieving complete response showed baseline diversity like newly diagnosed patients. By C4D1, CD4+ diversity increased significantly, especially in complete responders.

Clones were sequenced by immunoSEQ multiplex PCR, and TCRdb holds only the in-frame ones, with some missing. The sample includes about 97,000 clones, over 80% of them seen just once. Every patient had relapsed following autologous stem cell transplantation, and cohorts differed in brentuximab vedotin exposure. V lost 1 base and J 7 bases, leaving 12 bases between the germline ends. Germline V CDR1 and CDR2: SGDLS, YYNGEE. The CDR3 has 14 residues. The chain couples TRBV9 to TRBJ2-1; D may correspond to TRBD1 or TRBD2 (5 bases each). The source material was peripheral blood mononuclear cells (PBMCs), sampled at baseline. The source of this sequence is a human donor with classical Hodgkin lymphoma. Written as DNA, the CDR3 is TGTGCCAGCAGCGTATTGGGGGATAGGAATGAGCAGTTCTTC. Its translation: CASSVLGDRNEQFF.